This T cell receptor beta chain was recovered during a study of T cells after yellow fever vaccination. Study-level information: In the case of low-cell-number fractions, SMART-Seq v4 Ultra Low Input was used for preparation.

This clonotype was seen only a few times. Its antigen is not identified. The V and J ends lost 2 bases and 6 bases, in that order; junction bases with no gene match: 7. The germline gives CDR1 KGHSH, CDR2 LQKENI. The CDR3 length is 16 residues. TCRdb called the 5' RACE reads again in MiXCR, with one record for every CDR3 protein. Altogether about 300,000 distinct CDR3 sequences are present, about 4% being singletons, with the ten largest covering 24%. Study-wide points: There was a possibility that FACS-sorted repertoires contained abundant clonotypes contaminating from the bulk population. Across the CD4 and CD8 compartments, a small share of clonotypes was present in both. Most primary-vaccination clones reappeared after the booster (just under 98% CD4, 75% to 90% CD8).

The rearrangement uses TRBV18 and TRBJ2-3; 11 bases are a match to TRBD2. Material: PBMCs, obtained 5 days after the yellow fever booster vaccination. This sequence originates from a man aged 18 to 29 who received the YFV17D yellow fever vaccine. The CDR3: CASSPKRLAGFDTQYF. CDR3 bases: TGTGCCAGCTCACCAAAGAGACTAGCGGGGTTCGATACGCAGTATTTT.